This T cell receptor (beta chain) derives from a study of T cell repertoires in cytomegalovirus infection. Turning to the study itself: CMV epitopes, recently identified HLA-C-restricted and well-studied HLA-B-restricted, were used. Matching HLA type, along with CMV infection, was indicated by public TCR beta signatures.

Trimming cost V 6 bases and J 6 bases, with 19 bases left between them. Germline assignment: CDR1 MNHNS and CDR2 SASEGT. This CDR3 has 15 residues. Via MiXCR, TCRdb re-called the reads, giving one row per CDR3 protein. Of roughly 860,000 distinct CDR3 sequences listed, approximately 30% were seen once; the top ten hold over 10%. This clonotype turned up a few times. Its antigen is unknown. The sequencing used cultured CD8+ T cells from PBMCs, collected from culture after CMV antigen stimulation. This rearrangement joins TRBV6-1 to TRBJ2-3; D is undetermined. The sequence came from a human donor in good health (CMV status not recorded). Some clones in this sample may be carry-over from other donors' samples. CDR3 in amino acids: CASRRYSSIEDTQYF. Here the CDR3 DNA reads TGTGCCAGCAGGCGATACAGCTCCATTGAGGATACGCAGTATTTT.